This T cell receptor (beta chain) emerged from a study of blood T cell repertoires in COVID-19. Across the study: Acute and convalescent COVID-19 samples came from the United States, Italy and Spain. Sources were T cells, B-cell-depleted T cells, or PBMCs; the material itself was cDNA or gDNA.

Authors' processing steps: For nucleated cells, counts were estimated from reference gene primer amplification. TCRdb keeps only in-frame clones here, not all; method: immunoSEQ multiplex PCR. V and J calls and clone size come straight from that table; D and trimming were deduced from the DNA. The table includes about 270,000 clones, approximately 89% detected once. Sequencing used peripheral blood. The sequence derives from a man in his forties who had recovered from COVID-19.

The CDR3 coding sequence is TGCGCCAGCAGCTTGGAGGGGGGGCGTTACAATGAGCAGTTCTTC. This encodes CASSLEGGRYNEQFF. This rearrangement joins TRBV5-1 to TRBJ2-1, with TRBD2 as a possible D gene (7 bases). Trimming took off 0 bases at V and 4 bases at J, with 11 bases between the two ends. The CDR3 runs 15 residues. CDR1 and CDR2 (germline): SGHRS, YFSETQ.